This paragraph reports one TCR beta chain. Germline V gene sequence: CDR1 SNHLY, CDR2 FYNNEI. The CDR3 is 15 residues long. Between the trimmed V and J ends, which lost 2 bases and 1 base, there was a span of 12 bases. Positive CCR7 selection of CD45RO-negative cells yielded the naive CD8 cells, and terminally differentiated effector memory CD45RA+ cells were excluded. All donors were healthy HIV-negative adults lacking recent acute infections or vaccinations. Donors were Caucasian adults residing in Nashville, Tennessee, USA. The data derive from a study of shared clonotypes between healthy human individuals. Produced via immunoSEQ multiplex PCR; TCRdb's table is partial and in-frame only. The data show just over 2,000,000 clones, just under 95% seen once.

Sequencing was carried out using naive CD8+ T cells sorted from blood. V is TRBV2 and J is TRBJ2-7; D is unclear. The receptor comes from a man aged 18 to 29 in good health. As DNA, the CDR3 is TGTGCCAGCAGTGAATCGGGCTTGGGGTCCTACGAGCAGTACTTC. The encoded protein is CASSESGLGSYEQYF. Together with reference TRBV2 and TRBJ2-7, the CDR3 gives the full variable domain: EPEVTQTPSHQVTQMGQEVILRCVPISNHLYFYWYRQILGQKVEFLVSFYNNEISEKSEIFDDQFSVERPDGSNFTLKIRSTKLEDSAMYFCASSESGLGSYEQYFGPGTRLTVT.